One and the same sample provided the 6 T cell receptor beta chains below, sequenced in a study of T cell changes during pregnancy in multiple sclerosis. Clones were read by immunoSEQ multiplex PCR, and TCRdb kept only the in-frame ones, dropping some. The repertoire holds about 120,000 clones, with around nine tenths as singletons. The material sequenced was peripheral blood, taken in the third trimester of pregnancy. The receptors were sampled from a female donor with multiple sclerosis, enrolled in a pregnancy study.

The genes are TRBV5-1 and TRBJ2-3; 8 nucleotides align to TRBD2. Per germline, CDR1 SGHRS and CDR2 YFSETQ. CDR3 length: 16 amino acids. The J segment lost 0 bases and the V segment lost 0 bases, leaving 3 bases of the junction unmatched. The CDR3 here is CASSLGASGSTDTQYF. In DNA, the CDR3 is TGCGCCAGCAGCTTGGGGGCTAGCGGGAGCACAGATACGCAGTATTTT.

The J gene is TRBJ2-7, the V gene TRBV4-2, with 14 bases lining up with TRBD2. Germline assignment: CDR1 LGHNA and CDR2 YNFKEQ. The CDR3 has 15 amino acids. V dropped 4 bases and J dropped 3; count of bases not matched to a gene: 2. The CDR3 sequence is CASSPGLAGDYEQYF. CDR3 coding DNA: TGTGCCAGCAGCCCGGGACTAGCGGGAGACTACGAGCAGTACTTC.

This chain joins TRBV29-1 and TRBJ2-3, with 9 bases identical to TRBD2. J lost 4 bases, V lost 6 bases, and 8 bases had no gene match. The CDR3 consists of 14 residues. Germline V gene lookup returns CDR1 SQVTM and CDR2 ANQGSEA. The chain's CDR3 is CSVTLAGGADTQYF. The DNA of the CDR3 is TGCAGCGTAACACTGGCGGGAGGGGCAGATACGCAGTATTTT.

The V and J genes are TRBV18 and TRBJ1-1; possibly TRBD1 for D (6 bases). The germline V gene encodes CDR1 KGHSH and CDR2 LQKENI. The CDR3 totals 15 residues. V lost 6 bases to trimming and J lost 1 base, with 15 bases between them. CDR3 bases: TGTGCCAGCTCCCCGGGCGGGGGGGCGAACACTGAAGCTTTCTTT. Translating gives CASSPGGGANTEAFF.

This clone was detected once. The chain joins TRBV5-6 to TRBJ2-3; 12 bases map to TRBD2. The CDR3 contains 16 residues. The germline gives CDR1 SGHDT, CDR2 YYEEEE. Losses at the gene ends were 0 bases for V and 2 bases for J; bases not matched to a gene: 1. The CDR3 DNA is TGTGCCAGCAGCTTGGGACTAGCGGGAGTCACAGATACGCAGTATTTT. It encodes CASSLGLAGVTDTQYF.

V is TRBV27 and J is TRBJ2-4; D might be TRBD1 (6 bases). Trimming took off 3 bases at V and 0 bases at J, with 9 bases between the two ends. In germline, CDR1 is MNHEY, CDR2 SMNVEV (reference sequence). The CDR3 is 15 residues long. The CDR3 reads CASSLGAGAKNIQYF. DNA of the CDR3: TGTGCCAGCAGTTTGGGGGCAGGAGCCAAAAACATTCAGTACTTC.